Listed below are T cell receptor beta chains from one sample, sequenced in a study of OX40 agonist ivuxolimab in advanced cancers. The assay was immunoSEQ multiplex PCR, and TCRdb's table has in-frame clones only and misses some. The sample has about 60,000 clones, roughly 86% seen once. The sample here was CD4+ or CD8+ T cells sorted from blood, taken in a trial of the OX40 agonist ivuxolimab. All receptors come from an adult with an advanced solid tumor such as melanoma, head and neck, liver or kidney cancer. The conserved cysteine and the conserved F or W are not part of the CDR3 here. Fields, in order: clone size, V gene, D gene, CDR3 protein. A D gene is named only where the DNA matches it firmly. The size field is filled for only some rows; it gives once, few, many or a size class.

clone_size: -
v_call: TRBV9
d_call: -
cdr3_aa: ASSVGGMDGETQY

clone_size: once
v_call: TRBV28
d_call: -
cdr3_aa: ASSLSRIETGANVLT

clone_size: -
v_call: TRBV11-3
d_call: -
cdr3_aa: ASTQGRTNYGYT

clone_size: -
v_call: TRBV5-1
d_call: -
cdr3_aa: ASSSEPGTSATIY

clone_size: -
v_call: TRBV4-1
d_call: -
cdr3_aa: ASSQVPGTPGRNEQF

clone_size: -
v_call: TRBV19
d_call: -
cdr3_aa: ASSMYAATNTGELF

clone_size: -
v_call: TRBV2
d_call: TRBD2
cdr3_aa: ASKSNSGKDEQF

clone_size: few
v_call: TRBV6-1
d_call: -
cdr3_aa: ASSEPGRANTEAF

clone_size: -
v_call: TRBV29-1
d_call: -
cdr3_aa: SVEGRGVYGEQF

clone_size: -
v_call: TRBV29-1
d_call: -
cdr3_aa: SVDAGYNEQF

clone_size: -
v_call: TRBV2
d_call: -
cdr3_aa: ASNSAQGTTQF

clone_size: -
v_call: TRBV19
d_call: -
cdr3_aa: ASSIWGKKETQY

clone_size: -
v_call: TRBV29-1
d_call: -
cdr3_aa: SVVSGADYGYT

clone_size: -
v_call: TRBV7-9
d_call: TRBD1
cdr3_aa: ASSFGQGAQETQY

clone_size: many
v_call: TRBV7-8
d_call: TRBD1
cdr3_aa: ASSSRTGTGGYT

clone_size: -
v_call: TRBV10-3
d_call: -
cdr3_aa: AISEQETQY

clone_size: -
v_call: TRBV9
d_call: TRBD1
cdr3_aa: ASTRTGTQETQY

clone_size: once
v_call: TRBV7-2
d_call: -
cdr3_aa: ASSSSEGRNTGELF

clone_size: -
v_call: TRBV2
d_call: -
cdr3_aa: ASSEGRGGSPLH

clone_size: -
v_call: TRBV5-8
d_call: -
cdr3_aa: ASGLQGAKNIQY

clone_size: -
v_call: TRBV18
d_call: -
cdr3_aa: ASSERRVGDSTDTQY

clone_size: -
v_call: TRBV27
d_call: TRBD2
cdr3_aa: ASKKGLATDTGELF

clone_size: few
v_call: TRBV5-1
d_call: -
cdr3_aa: ASSPAENSGNTIY

clone_size: -
v_call: TRBV18
d_call: TRBD1
cdr3_aa: ASSKGQPNEKLF

clone_size: -
v_call: TRBV10-3
d_call: -
cdr3_aa: AINKEGGAQY

clone_size: -
v_call: TRBV25-1
d_call: TRBD2
cdr3_aa: ASSDPRGLTTDTQY

clone_size: -
v_call: TRBV9
d_call: -
cdr3_aa: ASSVEQGLNEKLF

clone_size: -
v_call: TRBV4-2
d_call: -
cdr3_aa: ASSQDQASMNTEAF

clone_size: few
v_call: TRBV11-1
d_call: -
cdr3_aa: ASSLGQSNTEAF

clone_size: -
v_call: TRBV7-9
d_call: -
cdr3_aa: ASSLGTGRSQPQH

clone_size: -
v_call: TRBV18
d_call: TRBD1
cdr3_aa: ASSLDRVGDTIY

clone_size: once
v_call: TRBV28
d_call: -
cdr3_aa: ASSPSDRNTEAF

clone_size: once
v_call: TRBV28
d_call: TRBD1
cdr3_aa: ASSFTPRTGGYGYT

clone_size: -
v_call: TRBV7-8
d_call: -
cdr3_aa: ASSLYGADTQY

clone_size: few
v_call: TRBV19
d_call: -
cdr3_aa: ASAEPDSSYGYT